These 16 T cell receptor beta chains share one sample of origin, sequenced in a study of cytomegalovirus exposure and HLA in healthy donors. Amplification used 60 Vbeta primers and 13 Jbeta primers. Clones were sequenced by immunoSEQ multiplex PCR, and TCRdb holds only the in-frame ones, with some missing. The table records 150,000 to 200,000 clones, about 75% of them present only once. Sequenced input: PBMCs. Receptors were obtained from a middle-aged man in good health and CMV-seropositive.

Only one count was recorded for this clone. The chain is built from TRBV6-6 and TRBJ2-1; D remains ambiguous. Looked up from germline, CDR1 is MNHNY and CDR2 is SVGAGI (reference sequence). The V end lost 7 bases, the J end lost 5 bases, and 15 bases lay between the germline ends. The CDR3 sequence is 14 residues long. The chain's CDR3 is CASTLGRLDNEQFF. DNA for the CDR3: TGTGCCAGCACCTTAGGAAGACTCGACAATGAGCAGTTCTTC.

V gene TRBV9 combines with J gene TRBJ2-5; TRBD1 might be the D (6 bases). CDR1 and CDR2 (germline): SGDLS, YYNGEE. Between the trimmed V and J ends, which lost 3 bases and 6 bases, there was a span of 27 bases. This CDR3 has 18 residues. CDR3 coding DNA: TGTGCCAGCAGCGCCCCCAATTGGCAGGGGCGCGAAGAGAAGACCCAGTACTTC. Protein product: CASSAPNWQGREEKTQYF.

V and J are TRBV19 and TRBJ2-2; D is undetermined. CDR3 length: 14 residues. CDR1 is LNHDA, CDR2 SQIVND, per germline (reference sequence). Trimming cost V 11 bases and J 2 bases, with 15 bases left between them. Here the CDR3 DNA reads TGTGCCTCCCAGTGGCAGGAAAACACCGGGGAGCTGTTTTTT. Translating gives CASQWQENTGELFF. The full variable domain, in which reference TRBV19 and TRBJ2-2 provide the parts outside the CDR3, is DGGITQSPKYLFRKEGQNVTLSCEQNLNHDAMYWYRQDPGQGLRLIYYSQIVNDFQKGDIAEGYSVSREKKESFPLTVTSAQKNPTAFYLCASQWQENTGELFFGEGSRLTVL.

Here the CDR3 DNA reads TGTGCCAGCAGTGGGGGGACAGGGGAACATCAGCCCCAGCATTTT. Translated: CASSGGTGEHQPQHF. The J gene is TRBJ1-5, the V gene TRBV6-1, with TRBD1 matching over 10 bases. CDR1 is MNHNS and CDR2 is SASEGT in the germline V gene. The V segment lost 4 bases and the J segment 5 bases; nucleotides outside the gene matches: 5. This CDR3 region has 15 residues.

The chain employs TRBV7-9 and TRBJ1-1; no reliable D call. The CDR3 extends over 14 amino acids. Germline V gives CDR1 SEHNR, CDR2 FQNEAQ (reference sequence). V lost 2 bases and J 0 bases, leaving 7 bases between the germline ends. DNA for the CDR3: TGTGCCAGCAGCTTAAACCTAATGAACACTGAAGCTTTCTTT. Translation gives CASSLNLMNTEAFF.

The rearrangement links TRBV10-3 to TRBJ1-1, with D unclear. Trimming removed 2 bases from V and 8 bases from J, with 15 bases in between. In germline, CDR1 is ENHRY, CDR2 SYGVKD. The CDR3 loop spans 14 amino acids. The CDR3 coding sequence is TGTGCCATCAGTGAGACTCGGGAAAGCCCAGAAGCTTTCTTT. This encodes CAISETRESPEAFF.

V gene TRBV11-2 combines with J gene TRBJ1-1; 10 bases align to TRBD1. V shed 1 base, J shed 4 bases, and the junction held 6 bases outside the gene matches. Germline V gene data show CDR1 as SGHAT and CDR2 as FQNNGV. This CDR3 spans 16 amino acids. CDR3 coding DNA: TGTGCCAGCAGCTTAGCTCTATGGACAGGGGGCACTGAAGCTTTCTTT. This codes for CASSLALWTGGTEAFF.

The chain links TRBV2 to TRBJ2-7, with 10 positions matching TRBD2. Germline V gene lookup returns CDR1 SNHLY and CDR2 FYNNEI. The J segment lost 4 bases and the V segment lost 11 bases, leaving 5 bases of the junction unmatched. The CDR3 runs 12 residues. The CDR3 region is CAGRTSGYEQYF. The CDR3 bases are TGTGCCGGACGGACTAGCGGATACGAGCAGTACTTC.

The V gene is TRBV19, the J gene TRBJ2-1; 9 positions match TRBD1. After removal of 5 bases from V and 6 bases from J, the junction contained 14 bases not matched to a gene. Germline loops: CDR1 LNHDA, CDR2 SQIVND (reference sequence). CDR3 size: 17 residues. DNA for the CDR3: TGTGCCAGTAGTCCACTGATGGGGACAGGGACTACCAATGAGCAGTTCTTC. This translates into CASSPLMGTGTTNEQFF.

The CDR3 region is CASSLLAGGPLRGLREQFF. The CDR3 DNA is TGTGCCAGCAGCCTACTAGCGGGAGGGCCTTTGAGAGGTTTAAGGGAGCAGTTCTTC. The chain employs TRBV6-4 and TRBJ2-1; TRBD2 aligns across 13 bases. Looked up from germline, CDR1 is MRHNA and CDR2 is SNTAGT. The CDR3 has 19 amino acids. V lost 6 bases and J lost 10; bases outside the gene matches: 21.

This clone was picked up one time. J is TRBJ2-1 and V is TRBV2; TRBD1 aligns across 7 bases. V dropped 4 bases and J dropped 12; count of bases not matched to a gene: 18. This CDR3 comprises 16 residues. Per germline, CDR1 SNHLY and CDR2 FYNNEI. Written as DNA, the CDR3 is TGTGCCAGCAGTGGATTACAGGGGCCAACCTCCGGCGGGCAGTTCTTC. Amino acids: CASSGLQGPTSGGQFF.

The chain combines TRBV5-8 with TRBJ2-5; TRBD2 is a possible D gene (6 bases). The germline V gene has CDR1 SGHTS and CDR2 YDEGEE. V lost 4 bases and J 1 base, leaving 20 bases between the germline ends. This CDR3 comprises 17 residues. DNA for the CDR3: TGTGCCAGCAGCGCCCCCGGAGGGCAATCGGGCCAAGAGACCCAGTACTTC. Amino acids: CASSAPGGQSGQETQYF. Full variable domain (rest looked up from reference TRBV5-8 and TRBJ2-5): EAGVTQSPTHLIKTRGQQATLRCSPISGHTSVYWYQQALGLGLQFLLWYDEGEERNRGNFPPRFSGRQFPNYSSELNVNALELEDSALYLCASSAPGGQSGQETQYFGPGTRLLVL.

The genes are TRBV2 and TRBJ2-1; 7 positions agree with TRBD2. The CDR3 sequence is 15 residues long. The germline V gene encodes CDR1 SNHLY and CDR2 FYNNEI. Trimming removed 2 bases from V and 1 base from J; junction bases left unmatched: 2. CDR3 sequence: CASSENGRSYNEQFF. Written as DNA, the CDR3 is TGTGCCAGCAGTGAAAACGGGAGGTCCTACAATGAGCAGTTCTTC.

The chain uses TRBV11-3 and TRBJ2-5, with unresolved D. This CDR3 region has 13 residues. The germline V gene encodes CDR1 SGHNT and CDR2 YENEEA. With 6 bases removed from V and 11 bases from J, the gap between germline ends came to 19 bases. CDR3 in amino acids: CASSLYPTGEQYF. The CDR3 coding sequence is TGTGCCAGCAGTTTATACCCCACTGGAGAGCAGTACTTC.

This chain links TRBV5-1 with TRBJ2-5, with 8 bases lining up with TRBD2. The closer fit of TRBJ2-7 to the DNA end suggests the J call may be wrong. CDR3 length: 16 residues. The germline V gene encodes CDR1 SGHRS and CDR2 YFSETQ. This CDR3 is CASSLVGLSGTAEQYF. The CDR3 DNA reads TGCGCCAGCAGCTTGGTTGGTCTTAGCGGGACTGCCGAGCAGTACTTC.

The V gene is TRBV5-1, the J gene TRBJ2-2; 8 nucleotides align to TRBD1. The CDR3 length is 15 residues. The germline V gene has CDR1 SGHRS and CDR2 YFSETQ. The junction had 5 bases not matched to a gene; V was cut back by 5 bases and J by 2 bases. DNA of the CDR3: TGCGCCAGCAGGCCCGGGACAGGAAACACCGGGGAGCTGTTTTTT. Encoded protein: CASRPGTGNTGELFF.